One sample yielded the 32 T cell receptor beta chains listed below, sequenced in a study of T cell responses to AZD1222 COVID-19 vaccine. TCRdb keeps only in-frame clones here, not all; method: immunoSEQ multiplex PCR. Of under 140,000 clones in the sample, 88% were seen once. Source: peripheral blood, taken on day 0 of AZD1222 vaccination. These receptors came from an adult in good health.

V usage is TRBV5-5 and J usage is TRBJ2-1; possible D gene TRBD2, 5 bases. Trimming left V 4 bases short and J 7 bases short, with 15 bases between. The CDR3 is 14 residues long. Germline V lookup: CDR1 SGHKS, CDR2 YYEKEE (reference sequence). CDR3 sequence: CASSRTGPGNEQFF. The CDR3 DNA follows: TGTGCCAGCAGCCGCACCGGGCCGGGGAATGAGCAGTTCTTC.

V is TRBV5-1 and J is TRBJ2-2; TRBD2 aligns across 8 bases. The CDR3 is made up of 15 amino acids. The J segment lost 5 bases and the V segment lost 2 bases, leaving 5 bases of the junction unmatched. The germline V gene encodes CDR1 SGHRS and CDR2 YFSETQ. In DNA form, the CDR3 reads TGCGCCAGCAGCTTCGGCGGGGGGTTTACCGGGGAGCTGTTTTTT. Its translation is CASSFGGGFTGELFF.

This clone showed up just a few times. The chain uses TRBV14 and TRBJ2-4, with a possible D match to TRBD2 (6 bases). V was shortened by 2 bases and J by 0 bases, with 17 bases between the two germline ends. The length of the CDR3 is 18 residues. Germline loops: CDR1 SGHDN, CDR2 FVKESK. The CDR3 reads CASSQRGTGGLAKNIQYF. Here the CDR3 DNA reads TGTGCCAGCAGCCAACGTGGGACTGGCGGCCTAGCCAAAAACATTCAGTACTTC.

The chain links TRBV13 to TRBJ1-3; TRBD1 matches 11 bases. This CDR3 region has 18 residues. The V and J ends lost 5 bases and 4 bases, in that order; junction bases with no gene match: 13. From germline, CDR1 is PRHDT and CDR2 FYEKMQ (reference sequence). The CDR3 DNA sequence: TGTGCCAGCAGCCCCGGACAGGGGGCGATAGTCTCCGGAAACACCATATATTTT. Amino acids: CASSPGQGAIVSGNTIYF.

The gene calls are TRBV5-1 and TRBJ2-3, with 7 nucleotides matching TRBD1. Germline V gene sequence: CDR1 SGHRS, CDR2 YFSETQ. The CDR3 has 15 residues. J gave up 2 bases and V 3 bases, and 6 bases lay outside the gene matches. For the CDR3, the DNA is TGCGCCAGCAGCTCCTCGGACAGGACCACAGATACGCAGTATTTT. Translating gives CASSSSDRTTDTQYF.

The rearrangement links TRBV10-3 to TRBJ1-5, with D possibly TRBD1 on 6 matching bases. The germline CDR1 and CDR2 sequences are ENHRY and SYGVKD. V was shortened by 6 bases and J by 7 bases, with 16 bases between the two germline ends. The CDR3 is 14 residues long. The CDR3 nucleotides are TGTGCCATCAGCACACAGGGAGAGGGGCAGCCCCAGCATTTT. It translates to CAISTQGEGQPQHF.

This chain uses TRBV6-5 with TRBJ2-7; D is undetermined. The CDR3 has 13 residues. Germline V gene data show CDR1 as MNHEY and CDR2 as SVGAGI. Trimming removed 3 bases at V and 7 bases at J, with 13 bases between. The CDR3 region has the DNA TGTGCCAGCAGTTATACCTTGGGCGCGGAGCAGTACTTC. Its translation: CASSYTLGAEQYF.

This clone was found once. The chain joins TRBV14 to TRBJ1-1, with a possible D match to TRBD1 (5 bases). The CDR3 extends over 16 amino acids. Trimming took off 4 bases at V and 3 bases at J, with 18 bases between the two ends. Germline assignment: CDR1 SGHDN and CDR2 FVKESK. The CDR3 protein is CASSPSGVEMDTEAFF. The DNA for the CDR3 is TGTGCCAGCAGCCCGTCGGGGGTAGAGATGGACACTGAAGCTTTCTTT.

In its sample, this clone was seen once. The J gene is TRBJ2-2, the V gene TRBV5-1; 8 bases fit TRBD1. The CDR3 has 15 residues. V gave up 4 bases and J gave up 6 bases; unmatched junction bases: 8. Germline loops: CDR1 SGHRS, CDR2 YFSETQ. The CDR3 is CASSPGQGRAGELFF. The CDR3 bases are TGCGCCAGCAGCCCCGGACAGGGTCGTGCCGGGGAGCTGTTTTTT.

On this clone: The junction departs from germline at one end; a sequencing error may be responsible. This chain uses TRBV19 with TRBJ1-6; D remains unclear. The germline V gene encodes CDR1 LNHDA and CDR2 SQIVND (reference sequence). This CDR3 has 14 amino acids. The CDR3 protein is CASTVSHGETTLNF. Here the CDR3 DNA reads TGTGCCAGTACCGTCTCACATGGGGAGACTACCTTAAACTTT.

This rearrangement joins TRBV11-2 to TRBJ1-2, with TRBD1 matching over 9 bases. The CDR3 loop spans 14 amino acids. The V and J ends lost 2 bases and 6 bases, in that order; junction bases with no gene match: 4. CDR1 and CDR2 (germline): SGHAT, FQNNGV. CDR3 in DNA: TGTGCCAGCAGCTTAAGTAGGGACAGGGATGGCTACACCTTC. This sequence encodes CASSLSRDRDGYTF.

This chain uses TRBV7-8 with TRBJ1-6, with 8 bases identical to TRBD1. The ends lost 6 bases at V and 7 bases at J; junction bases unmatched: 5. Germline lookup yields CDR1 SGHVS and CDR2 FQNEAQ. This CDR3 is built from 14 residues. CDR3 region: CASSSDRGNSPLHF. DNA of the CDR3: TGTGCCAGCAGTTCCGACAGGGGAAATTCACCCCTCCACTTT.

The chain's CDR3 is CASSTGFNGYTF. The CDR3 region has the DNA TGCGCCAGCAGCACTGGGTTTAATGGCTACACCTTC. The chain recombines TRBV4-1 with TRBJ1-2; D remains ambiguous. The CDR3 is 12 amino acids. CDR1 is MGHRA, CDR2 YSYEKL, per germline. V was shortened by 5 bases and J by 6 bases, with 10 bases between the two germline ends.

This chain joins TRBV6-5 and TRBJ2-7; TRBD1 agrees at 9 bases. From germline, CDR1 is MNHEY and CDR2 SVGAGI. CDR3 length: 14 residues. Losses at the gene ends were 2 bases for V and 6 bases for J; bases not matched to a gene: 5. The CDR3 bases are TGTGCCAGCAGTTACGCGGACAGGGGATTCGAGCAGTACTTC. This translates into CASSYADRGFEQYF.

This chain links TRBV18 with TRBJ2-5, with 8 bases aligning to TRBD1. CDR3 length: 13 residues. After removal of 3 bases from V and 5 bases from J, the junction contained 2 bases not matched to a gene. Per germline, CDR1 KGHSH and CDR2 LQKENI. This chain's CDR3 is CASSPGQAETQYF. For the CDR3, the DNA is TGTGCCAGCTCACCGGGACAGGCGGAGACCCAGTACTTC.

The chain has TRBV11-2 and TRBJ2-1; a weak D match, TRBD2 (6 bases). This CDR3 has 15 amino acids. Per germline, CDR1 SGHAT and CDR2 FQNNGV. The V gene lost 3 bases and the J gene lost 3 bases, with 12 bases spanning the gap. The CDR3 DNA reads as TGTGCCAGCAGCTTCGTCTTGCGGGACTACAATGAGCAGTTCTTC. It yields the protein CASSFVLRDYNEQFF.

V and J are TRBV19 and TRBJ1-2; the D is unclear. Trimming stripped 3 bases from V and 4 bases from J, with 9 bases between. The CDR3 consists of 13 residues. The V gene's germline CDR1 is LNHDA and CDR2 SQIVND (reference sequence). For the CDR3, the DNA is TGTGCCAGTAGTATCCAGTCTGGCTATGGCTACACCTTC. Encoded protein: CASSIQSGYGYTF.

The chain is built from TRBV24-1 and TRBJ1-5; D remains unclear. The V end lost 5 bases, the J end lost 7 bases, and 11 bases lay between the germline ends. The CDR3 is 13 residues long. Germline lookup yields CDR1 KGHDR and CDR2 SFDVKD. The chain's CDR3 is CATSAQSWQPQHF. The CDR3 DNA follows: TGTGCCACCAGTGCACAGTCATGGCAGCCCCAGCATTTT.

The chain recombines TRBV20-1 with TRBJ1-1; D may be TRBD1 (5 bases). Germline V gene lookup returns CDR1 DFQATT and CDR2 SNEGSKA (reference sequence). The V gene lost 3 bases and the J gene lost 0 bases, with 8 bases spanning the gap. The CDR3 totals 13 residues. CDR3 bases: TGCAGTGCTAGTCAGGGTATGAACACTGAAGCTTTCTTT. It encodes CSASQGMNTEAFF.

CDR3: CASSEQKVTEAFF. DNA for the CDR3: TGTGCCAGCAGTGAACAGAAGGTCACTGAAGCTTTCTTT. The rearrangement uses TRBV6-1 and TRBJ1-1; no clear D gene. The germline CDR1 and CDR2 sequences are MNHNS and SASEGT. Trimming took 2 bases from V and 4 from J, leaving 8 bases between them. The CDR3 is 13 amino acids.

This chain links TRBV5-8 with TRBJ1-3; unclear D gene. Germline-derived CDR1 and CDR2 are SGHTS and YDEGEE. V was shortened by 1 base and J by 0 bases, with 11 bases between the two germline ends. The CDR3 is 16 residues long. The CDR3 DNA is TGTGCCAGCAGCTTGATTTCAGGCAGCTCTGGAAACACCATATATTTT. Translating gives CASSLISGSSGNTIYF.

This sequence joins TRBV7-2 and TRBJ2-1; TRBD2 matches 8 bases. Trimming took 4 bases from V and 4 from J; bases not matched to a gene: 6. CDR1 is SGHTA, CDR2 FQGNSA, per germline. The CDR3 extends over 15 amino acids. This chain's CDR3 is CASSSTSGAYNEQFF. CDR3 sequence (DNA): TGTGCCAGCAGCTCTACTAGCGGAGCATACAATGAGCAGTTCTTC.

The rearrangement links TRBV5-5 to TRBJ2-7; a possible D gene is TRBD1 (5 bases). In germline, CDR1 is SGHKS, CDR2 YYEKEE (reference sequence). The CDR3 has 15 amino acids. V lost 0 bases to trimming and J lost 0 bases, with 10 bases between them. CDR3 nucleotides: TGTGCCAGCAGCTTGGGGACACCTTACTCCTACGAGCAGTACTTC. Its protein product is CASSLGTPYSYEQYF. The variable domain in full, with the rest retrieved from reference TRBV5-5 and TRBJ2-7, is DAGVTQSPTHLIKTRGQQVTLRCSPISGHKSVSWYQQVLGQGPQFIFQYYEKEERGRGNFPDRFSARQFPNYSSELNVNALLLGDSALYLCASSLGTPYSYEQYFGPGTRLTVT.

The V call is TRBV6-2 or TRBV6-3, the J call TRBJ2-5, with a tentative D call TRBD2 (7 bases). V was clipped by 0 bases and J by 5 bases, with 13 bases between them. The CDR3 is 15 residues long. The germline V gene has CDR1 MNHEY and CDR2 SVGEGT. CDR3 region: CASSYSGGAGETQYF. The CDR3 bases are TGTGCCAGCAGTTACTCGGGGGGGGCAGGGGAGACCCAGTACTTC.

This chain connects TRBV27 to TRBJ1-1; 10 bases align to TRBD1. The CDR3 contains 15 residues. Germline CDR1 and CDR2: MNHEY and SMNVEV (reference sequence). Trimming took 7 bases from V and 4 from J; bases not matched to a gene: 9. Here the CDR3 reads CASTTPGTGATEAFF. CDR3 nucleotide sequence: TGTGCCAGCACCACCCCGGGGACAGGGGCCACTGAAGCTTTCTTT.

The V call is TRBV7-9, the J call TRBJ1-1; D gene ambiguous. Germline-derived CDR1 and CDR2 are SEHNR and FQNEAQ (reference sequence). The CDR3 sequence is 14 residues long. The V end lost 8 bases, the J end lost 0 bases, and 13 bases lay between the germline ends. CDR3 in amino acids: CASSRVGVNTEAFF. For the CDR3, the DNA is TGTGCCAGCTCACGCGTTGGGGTGAACACTGAAGCTTTCTTT.

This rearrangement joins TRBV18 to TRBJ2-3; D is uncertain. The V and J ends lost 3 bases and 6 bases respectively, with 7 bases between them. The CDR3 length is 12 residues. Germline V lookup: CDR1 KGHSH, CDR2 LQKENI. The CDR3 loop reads CASSPGSDTQYF. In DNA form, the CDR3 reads TGTGCCAGCTCACCCGGTTCTGATACGCAGTATTTT.

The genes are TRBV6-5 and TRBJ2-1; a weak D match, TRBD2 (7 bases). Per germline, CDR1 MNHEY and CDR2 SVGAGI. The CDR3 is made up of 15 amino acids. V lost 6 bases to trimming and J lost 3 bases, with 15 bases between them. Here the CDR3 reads CASSRRGDIYNEQFF. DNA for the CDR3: TGTGCCAGCAGCCGACGGGGGGACATCTACAATGAGCAGTTCTTC.

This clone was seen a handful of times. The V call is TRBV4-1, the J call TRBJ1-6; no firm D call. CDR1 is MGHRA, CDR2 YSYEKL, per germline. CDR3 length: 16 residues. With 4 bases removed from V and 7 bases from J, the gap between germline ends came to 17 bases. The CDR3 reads CASSPLFRGMNSPLHF. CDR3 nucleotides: TGCGCCAGCAGCCCCCTCTTCCGGGGTATGAATTCACCCCTCCACTTT.

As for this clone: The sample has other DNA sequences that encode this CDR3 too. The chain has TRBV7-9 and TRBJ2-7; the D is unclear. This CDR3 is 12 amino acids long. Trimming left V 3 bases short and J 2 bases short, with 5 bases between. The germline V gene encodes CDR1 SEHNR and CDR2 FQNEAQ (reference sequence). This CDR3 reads CASSLTPYEQYF. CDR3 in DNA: TGTGCCAGCAGCTTGACCCCCTACGAGCAGTACTTC. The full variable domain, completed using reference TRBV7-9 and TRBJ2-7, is DTGVSQNPRHKITKRGQNVTFRCDPISEHNRLYWYRQTLGQGPEFLTYFQNEAQLEKSRLLSDRFSAERPKGSFSTLEIQRTEQGDSAMYLCASSLTPYEQYFGPGTRLTVT.

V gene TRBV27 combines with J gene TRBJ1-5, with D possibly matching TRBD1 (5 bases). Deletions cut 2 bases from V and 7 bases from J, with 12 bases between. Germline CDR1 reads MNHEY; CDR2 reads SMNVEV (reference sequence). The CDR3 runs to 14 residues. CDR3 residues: CASSLRAGRQPQHF. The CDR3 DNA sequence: TGTGCCAGCAGTTTAAGAGCGGGGCGCCAGCCCCAGCATTTT.

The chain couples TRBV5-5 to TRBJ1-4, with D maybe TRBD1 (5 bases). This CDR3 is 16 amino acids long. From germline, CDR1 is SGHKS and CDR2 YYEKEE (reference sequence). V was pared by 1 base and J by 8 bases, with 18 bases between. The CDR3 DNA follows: TGTGCCAGCAGCTTGAGGTCCGGGATGGGACCAGAAAAACTGTTTTTT. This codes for CASSLRSGMGPEKLFF.